This TCR beta chain was captured by sequencing in a study of regulatory T cells in long-lasting Graves disease. Library construction for TCR beta used iRepertoire HTBI primers and Arm-PCR of CDR3 regions. One entry per CDR3 protein results from TCRdb running MiXCR on the multiplex PCR reads. The profile covers about 470,000 distinct CDR3 sequences, with 15% appearing a single time and approximately 15% taken by the ten largest. Specified time point: newly diagnosed GD, antithyroid drugs for less than 3 months. RNA extracted from PBMCs served as the sequencing template. A volume of about 9.9 milliliters of peripheral blood was collected in EDTA tubes. In this sample, this clonotype turned up a few times. These data are also associated with another study on T cells in Graves' hyperthyroidism and ophthalmopathy. That paper adds: A set of HTBI primers served as the primers for a first-round RT-PCR of the TCR CDR3. In the blood, most expanded thyroid clonotypes above 0.001 appeared as well.

This material consisted of peripheral blood mononuclear cells (PBMCs), taken at new diagnosis, from a patient treated with antithyroid drugs. The TCR was taken from a woman in her thirties with Graves disease.

CDR3 nucleotides: TGCGCCAGCAGTCCGGACAGTCTCACAGATACGCAGTATTTT. Translated, it gives CASSPDSLTDTQYF. The chain recombines TRBV10-1 with TRBJ2-3, with a tentative D call TRBD1 (6 bases). CDR1 and CDR2 (germline): WNHNN, SYGVQD (reference sequence). The V gene lost 5 bases and the J gene lost 2 bases, with 11 bases spanning the gap. The CDR3 runs to 14 residues.